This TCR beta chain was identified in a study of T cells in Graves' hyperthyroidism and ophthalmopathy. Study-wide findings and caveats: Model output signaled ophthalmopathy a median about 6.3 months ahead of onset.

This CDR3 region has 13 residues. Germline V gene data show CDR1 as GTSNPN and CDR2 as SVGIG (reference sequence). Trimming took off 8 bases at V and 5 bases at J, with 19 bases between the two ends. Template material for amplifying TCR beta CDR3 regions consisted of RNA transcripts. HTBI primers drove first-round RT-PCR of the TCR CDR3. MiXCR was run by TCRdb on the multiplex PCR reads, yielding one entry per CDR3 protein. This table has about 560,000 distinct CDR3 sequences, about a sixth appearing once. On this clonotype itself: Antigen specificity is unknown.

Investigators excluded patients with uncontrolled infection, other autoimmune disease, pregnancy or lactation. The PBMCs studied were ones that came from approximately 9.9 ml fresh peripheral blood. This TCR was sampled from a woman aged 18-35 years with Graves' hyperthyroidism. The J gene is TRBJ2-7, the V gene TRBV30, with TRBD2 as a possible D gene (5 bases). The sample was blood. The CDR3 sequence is CAQRLPETHEQYF. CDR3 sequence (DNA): TGTGCCCAGAGACTACCTGAGACCCACGAGCAGTACTTC.